Listed here is a single T cell receptor beta chain. Its antigen remains unidentified. This entry comes from a study of T cell repertoires in cytomegalovirus infection. Study-level points and caveats: The ex vivo response was dominated by HLA-C-restricted CMV-specific TCR beta clonotypes. Cumulative public TCR beta family frequency identified CMV carriers with the relevant HLA.

One entry per CDR3 protein, called by TCRdb with MiXCR from the reads. Here the sample spans about 890,000 distinct CDR3 sequences, roughly a third being singletons. The CDR3 is made up of 11 amino acids. The ends were cut back, 5 bases at V and 6 bases at J, with 4 bases in the middle. Germline V gene data show CDR1 as SEHNR and CDR2 as FQNEAQ (reference sequence). The source of this sequence is a human donor in good health (CMV status not recorded). Some clones in this sample may be carry-over from other donors' samples. Here the sequenced sample was cultured CD8+ T cells from PBMCs, taken from culture after CMV antigen stimulation. This chain links TRBV7-9 with TRBJ1-4; D unresolved. The CDR3: CASSEYEKLFF. Written as DNA, the CDR3 is TGTGCCAGCAGCGAATATGAAAAACTGTTTTTT. Together with reference TRBV7-9 and TRBJ1-4, the CDR3 gives the full variable domain: DTGVSQNPRHKITKRGQNVTFRCDPISEHNRLYWYRQTLGQGPEFLTYFQNEAQLEKSRLLSDRFSAERPKGSFSTLEIQRTEQGDSAMYLCASSEYEKLFFGSGTQLSVL.